The 25 T cell receptor beta chains below all came from one sample that was sequenced in a study of CD8 T cells in ankylosing spondylitis. TCRdb reprocessed the 5' RACE reads via MiXCR and lists one record per CDR3 protein. The table records 200,000 to 250,000 distinct CDR3 sequences, 20% to 30% of them present only once. Sequencing was carried out using blood, either unsorted or a sorted T cell fraction (not recorded which). The receptors originated from a male donor with ankylosing spondylitis or in good health (not recorded which).

The genes are TRBV21-1 and TRBJ2-1; TRBD1, the table's D call, was not compared with the DNA. TRBV21-1 has pseudogene status. The CDR3 is 15 amino acids. Written as DNA, the CDR3 is TGTGCCAGCAGCAAAGGGGACGGGGAGGACAATGAGCAGTTCTTC. Protein sequence: CASSKGDGEDNEQFF.

This clonotype was observed many times. CDR3 nucleotide sequence: TGCGCCAGCAGCCCCTCAGGTAGCAATCAGCCCCAGCATTTT. Its protein product is CASSPSGSNQPQHF. V and J are TRBV5-1 and TRBJ1-5; D is ambiguous. Germline loops: CDR1 SGHRS, CDR2 YFSETQ. This CDR3 is built from 14 residues. V was clipped by 4 bases and J by 0 bases, with 8 bases between them.

This clonotype was detected many times. This chain links TRBV28 with TRBJ1-1, with TRBD1 matching over 7 bases. V lost 7 bases to trimming and J lost 6 bases; unmatched junction nucleotides: 14. This CDR3 contains 15 residues. Germline V gives CDR1 MDHEN, CDR2 SYDVKM. The CDR3 DNA sequence: TGTGCCAGCAATCCCCAGGGGGTCAGTAGGGCTGAAGCTTTCTTT. Translated, it gives CASNPQGVSRAEAFF.

This clonotype was detected a few times. The chain uses TRBV5-1 and TRBJ1-1; TRBD1 is a possible D gene (6 bases). Trimming removed 5 bases at V and 0 bases at J, with 17 bases between. CDR1 and CDR2 (germline): SGHRS, YFSETQ. The CDR3 is made up of 16 amino acids. For the CDR3, the DNA is TGCGCCAGCAGTTATGGCCGGGGGCCAATGAACACTGAAGCTTTCTTT. Translated: CASSYGRGPMNTEAFF.

Only a few counts were recorded for this clonotype. This rearrangement joins TRBV4-1 to TRBJ2-3; TRBD1 agrees at 9 bases. The CDR3 extends over 17 amino acids. Trimming removed 0 bases from V and 2 bases from J; junction bases left unmatched: 6. Looked up from germline, CDR1 is MGHRA and CDR2 is YSYEKL. The CDR3: CASSQEPGQGFTDTQYF. CDR3 sequence (DNA): TGCGCCAGCAGCCAAGAACCGGGACAGGGTTTCACAGATACGCAGTATTTT.

J is TRBJ2-3 and V is TRBV29-1; TRBD1 matches at 9 bases. Trimming at V came to 6 bases and at J to 1 base, leaving 8 bases not matched to a gene. The CDR3 covers 15 residues. The V gene's germline CDR1 is SQVTM and CDR2 ANQGSEA. The CDR3 sequence: CSVTGTGTGTDTQYF. For the CDR3, the DNA is TGCAGCGTCACCGGGACAGGGACGGGCACAGATACGCAGTATTTT.

CDR3: CASSPPGTLSTDTQYF. Here the CDR3 DNA reads TGTGCCAGCAGCCCACCCGGGACACTCAGCACAGATACGCAGTATTTT. The chain recombines TRBV7-2 with TRBJ2-3; D might be TRBD1 (6 bases). Germline-derived CDR1 and CDR2 are SGHTA and FQGNSA. The CDR3 contains 16 residues. V was shortened by 5 bases and J by 0 bases, with 15 bases between the two germline ends.

In this sample, this clonotype turned up many times. The J gene is TRBJ2-1, the V gene TRBV24-1; 11 nucleotides match TRBD2. CDR1 is KGHDR, CDR2 SFDVKD, per germline. The CDR3 is 16 amino acids. With V trimmed by 1 base and J by 8 bases, 6 bases remained unmatched. The CDR3 protein is CATSDLATSGTHEQFF. The CDR3 DNA reads as TGTGCCACCAGTGATTTAGCGACTAGCGGGACCCATGAGCAGTTCTTC.

The chain combines TRBV20-1 with TRBJ2-3; 9 positions agree with TRBD2. This CDR3 is built from 14 residues. The germline gives CDR1 DFQATT, CDR2 SNEGSKA (reference sequence). After removal of 6 bases from V and 0 bases from J, the junction contained 4 bases not matched to a gene. The CDR3: CSAGGGASTDTQYF. The CDR3 DNA follows: TGCAGTGCGGGCGGGGGGGCTAGCACAGATACGCAGTATTTT.

The V gene is TRBV3-1, the J gene TRBJ2-7, with TRBD2 as a possible D gene (7 bases). V was trimmed by 4 bases and J by 2 bases, leaving 12 bases between them. Germline V gives CDR1 LGHDT, CDR2 YNNKEL (reference sequence). The CDR3 spans 14 residues. The CDR3 coding sequence is TGTGCCAGCAGCCGGGAGGGGGGGCCCTACGAGCAGTACTTC. Its translation: CASSREGGPYEQYF.

The chain is built from TRBV20-1 and TRBJ2-7; D ambiguous. This CDR3 has 11 residues. V shed 4 bases and J shed 2 bases, with 6 bases lying between them. Germline values: CDR1 DFQATT, CDR2 SNEGSKA (reference sequence). The DNA of the CDR3 is TGCAGTGCTATTTCTACCTACGAGCAGTACTTC. Translation gives CSAISTYEQYF.

The chain joins TRBV6-1 to TRBJ2-3, with 7 bases that match TRBD2. The V gene end was trimmed by 11 bases and the J gene end by 2 bases; junction bases not matched to a gene: 7. The CDR3 covers 13 residues. Germline CDR1 is MNHNS and CDR2 is SASEGT. This CDR3 reads CAPGGRVTDTQYF. The CDR3 bases are TGTGCCCCGGGAGGTAGGGTCACAGATACGCAGTATTTT.

This clonotype was seen many times. The chain has TRBV7-2 and TRBJ1-1; D is possibly TRBD1 (5 bases). This CDR3 contains 12 residues. Trimming stripped 1 base from V and 12 bases from J, with 12 bases between. Germline CDR1 reads SGHTA; CDR2 reads FQGNSA. In nucleotides, the CDR3 is TGTGCCAGCAGCTTAGACAGGATCGGGCCTTTCTTT. Its protein product is CASSLDRIGPFF.

The gene calls are TRBV5-4 and TRBJ1-1; 8 bases align to TRBD1. Germline values: CDR1 SGHNT, CDR2 YYREEE (reference sequence). The CDR3 runs 14 residues. V shed 5 bases and J 1 base; nucleotides not matched to a gene: 4. This CDR3 reads CASRPDRANTEAFF. CDR3 in DNA: TGTGCCAGCAGACCGGACAGGGCGAACACTGAAGCTTTCTTT.

This clonotype has just one count. The J gene is TRBJ2-7, the V gene TRBV20-1; TRBD1 might be the D (6 bases). Trimming cost V 6 bases and J 0 bases, with 15 bases left between them. This CDR3 region has 14 residues. The germline CDR1 and CDR2 sequences are DFQATT and SNEGSKA (reference sequence). CDR3 DNA sequence: TGCAGTGCGAAACAGGGAACTAACTCCTACGAGCAGTACTTC. Its translation is CSAKQGTNSYEQYF.

This clonotype was detected only a few times. The genes are TRBV3-1 and TRBJ1-2, with no clear D. The CDR3 extends over 15 amino acids. V was shortened by 4 bases and J by 0 bases, with 12 bases between the two germline ends. Germline values: CDR1 LGHDT, CDR2 YNNKEL (reference sequence). Written as DNA, the CDR3 is TGTGCCAGCAGCCCACCTTCGGGAGCTAACTATGGCTACACCTTC. Residues: CASSPPSGANYGYTF.

As regards this clonotype: One end of the junction fails to match germline, which may point to a read error. The genes are TRBV6-1 and TRBJ2-5; TRBD2 aligns across 10 bases. The CDR3 totals 18 residues. The germline CDR1 and CDR2 sequences are MNHNS and SASEGT. CDR3 loop: CASSEGASGRGFQEPQYF. In DNA form, the CDR3 reads TGTGCCAGCAGTGAAGGGGCTAGCGGGAGAGGGTTTCAAGAGCCCCAGTACTTC.

The V gene is TRBV29-1, the J gene TRBJ2-5; TRBD2 is a possible D gene (6 bases). Germline V gene lookup returns CDR1 SQVTM and CDR2 ANQGSEA. Trimming left V 7 bases short and J 5 bases short, with 14 bases between. This CDR3 contains 12 residues. This CDR3 is CSAGTPEETQYF. The CDR3 bases are TGCAGCGCCGGGACTCCTGAGGAGACCCAGTACTTC.

The chain joins TRBV10-2 to TRBJ2-5, with D possibly matching TRBD1 (6 bases). The CDR3 is made up of 13 amino acids. The V gene's germline CDR1 is WSHSY and CDR2 SAAADI. V was pared by 5 bases and J by 5 bases, with 12 bases between. Here the CDR3 DNA reads TGCGCCAGCAGTACAGGGTCTTCGGAGACCCAGTACTTC. This sequence encodes CASSTGSSETQYF.

This clonotype was seen a few times. This chain links TRBV7-3 with TRBJ2-3; D call uncertain. The CDR3 runs to 14 residues. Trimming left V 0 bases short and J 5 bases short, with 9 bases between. Germline-derived CDR1 and CDR2 are SGHTA and FQGTGA. The CDR3 nucleotides read TGTGCCAGCAGCTTAACCGGCTGGGGAGATACGCAGTATTTT. It specifies CASSLTGWGDTQYF.

This clonotype was seen ten or more times. This rearrangement joins TRBV20-1 to TRBJ1-2; D is perhaps TRBD1 (5 bases). This CDR3 has 14 residues. Germline CDR1 and CDR2: DFQATT and SNEGSKA (reference sequence). The germline V and J ends were trimmed by 0 bases and 3 bases, with 11 bases remaining between them. The CDR3 loop is CSAREQGIDYGYTF. CDR3 sequence (DNA): TGCAGTGCTAGAGAGCAGGGTATCGACTATGGCTACACCTTC.

The sample holds one count of this clonotype. The chain has TRBV30 and TRBJ2-1; D possibly corresponds to TRBD1 (5 bases). V lost 2 bases and J 4 bases, leaving 9 bases between the germline ends. In germline, CDR1 is GTSNPN, CDR2 SVGIG (reference sequence). This CDR3 is 13 amino acids long. The CDR3 nucleotides are TGTGCCTGGAGTATTGACAGTTACAATGAGCAGTTCTTC. Its protein is CAWSIDSYNEQFF.

This chain joins TRBV29-1 and TRBJ2-3; no clear D gene. Looked up from germline, CDR1 is SQVTM and CDR2 is ANQGSEA. Trimming removed 6 bases from V and 2 bases from J, with 12 bases in between. This CDR3 is 13 amino acids long. The CDR3 is CSVFTKYTDTQYF. In DNA, the CDR3 is TGCAGCGTATTTACTAAGTACACAGATACGCAGTATTTT.

This clonotype was detected ten times or more. The chain is built from TRBV7-9 and TRBJ2-1; TRBD2 aligns across 14 bases. V shed 6 bases and J 5 bases; nucleotides not matched to a gene: 3. CDR3 length: 15 amino acids. Germline CDR1 reads SEHNR; CDR2 reads FQNEAQ (reference sequence). The CDR3 loop reads CASRRTSGRHNEQFF. CDR3 DNA: TGTGCCAGCAGGCGGACTAGCGGGAGGCACAATGAGCAGTTCTTC.

This clonotype was observed many times. The chain couples TRBV5-5 to TRBJ2-1; D unresolved. This CDR3 comprises 13 residues. Germline V gene lookup returns CDR1 SGHKS and CDR2 YYEKEE (reference sequence). V dropped 4 bases and J dropped 5 bases, with 10 bases sitting between them. DNA for the CDR3: TGTGCCAGCAGCGCAGGACCAGACAATGAGCAGTTCTTC. This sequence encodes CASSAGPDNEQFF.